The 12 T cell receptor beta chains below were found in one sample sequenced in a study of OX40 agonist ivuxolimab in advanced cancers. Sequencing was performed with immunoSEQ multiplex PCR; in TCRdb, only in-frame clones are kept and a portion is missing. The sample yields approximately 81,000 clones, around 87% seen once. Sequencing used CD4+ or CD8+ T cells sorted from blood, obtained in a trial of the OX40 agonist ivuxolimab. All receptors come from an adult with an advanced solid tumor such as melanoma, head and neck, liver or kidney cancer.

This clone turned up a few times. The chain uses TRBV7-9 and TRBJ1-2, with no clear D. V was clipped by 1 base and J by 4 bases, with 7 bases between them. The CDR3 covers 13 residues. Germline V gene data show CDR1 as SEHNR and CDR2 as FQNEAQ (reference sequence). The CDR3 bases are TGTGCCAGCAGCTTAGGGCAGCTCTATGGCTACACCTTC. It is translated as CASSLGQLYGYTF.

The rearrangement joins TRBV30 to TRBJ2-4, with no clear D. The germline CDR1 and CDR2 sequences are GTSNPN and SVGIG (reference sequence). V lost 2 bases and J lost 4, with 9 bases in between. The CDR3 runs to 13 residues. In nucleotides, the CDR3 is TGTGCCTGGAGTTACGACCCAAAAAACATTCAGTACTTC. Encoded protein: CAWSYDPKNIQYF. Full variable domain (rest looked up from reference TRBV30 and TRBJ2-4): SQTIHQWPATLVQPVGSPLSLECTVEGTSNPNLYWYRQAAGRGLQLLFYSVGIGQISSEVPQNLSASRPQDRQFILSSKKLLLSDSGFYLCAWSYDPKNIQYFGAGTRLSVL.

The chain links TRBV19 to TRBJ1-4; D ambiguous. Trimming shortened V by 5 bases and J by 3 bases, and 7 bases separated the two germline ends. The CDR3 is 13 residues long. The V gene's germline CDR1 is LNHDA and CDR2 SQIVND (reference sequence). CDR3 protein: CASSLRANEKLFF. Here the CDR3 DNA reads TGTGCCAGTAGTTTACGAGCTAATGAAAAACTGTTTTTT. The entire variable domain, with the rest obtained from reference TRBV19 and TRBJ1-4, is as follows: DGGITQSPKYLFRKEGQNVTLSCEQNLNHDAMYWYRQDPGQGLRLIYYSQIVNDFQKGDIAEGYSVSREKKESFPLTVTSAQKNPTAFYLCASSLRANEKLFFGSGTQLSVL.

This chain connects TRBV27 to TRBJ2-2; 7 bases fit TRBD2. The CDR3 is 17 residues long. The germline CDR1 and CDR2 sequences are MNHEY and SMNVEV (reference sequence). V lost 7 bases, J lost 4 bases, and 15 bases stayed unmatched. The CDR3 region is CASTPLPASGLTGELFF. The CDR3 bases are TGTGCCAGCACCCCCCTCCCGGCTAGCGGCCTCACCGGGGAGCTGTTTTTT.

This chain connects TRBV11-1 to TRBJ2-7; 9 bases agree with TRBD2. Looked up from germline, CDR1 is SGHAT and CDR2 is FQDESV (reference sequence). CDR3 length: 17 residues. V lost 5 bases and J lost 2; bases outside the gene matches: 13. The CDR3 sequence is CASSQSLAGTLPYEQYF. The CDR3 bases are TGTGCCAGCAGCCAAAGCCTAGCGGGAACCCTCCCCTACGAGCAGTACTTC. Full variable domain (rest looked up from reference TRBV11-1 and TRBJ2-7): EAEVAQSPRYKITEKSQAVAFWCDPISGHATLYWYRQILGQGPELLVQFQDESVVDDSQLPKDRFSAERLKGVDSTLKIQPAELGDSAMYLCASSQSLAGTLPYEQYFGPGTRLTVT.

V is TRBV27 and J is TRBJ2-7, with 9 bases fitting TRBD1. V gave up 3 bases and J gave up 3 bases; unmatched junction bases: 6. The germline V gene has CDR1 MNHEY and CDR2 SMNVEV (reference sequence). The CDR3 totals 15 residues. The CDR3 is CASSFETGGNYEQYF. DNA of the CDR3: TGTGCCAGCAGTTTCGAGACAGGGGGAAACTACGAGCAGTACTTC.

The genes are TRBV4-2 and TRBJ2-1, with 11 bases matching TRBD2. This CDR3 is built from 15 residues. Germline CDR1 is LGHNA and CDR2 is YNFKEQ. V trimming: 5 bases; J trimming: 9 bases; junction bases outside the gene matches: 9. The CDR3 nucleotides read TGTGCCAGCAGCGCGAATAGCGGGGGGGCCCGTGAGCAGTTCTTC. The encoded protein is CASSANSGGAREQFF.

V is TRBV7-9 and J is TRBJ2-5; D is possibly TRBD1 (5 bases). Trimming cost V 2 bases and J 5 bases, with 6 bases left between them. Germline values: CDR1 SEHNR, CDR2 FQNEAQ (reference sequence). This CDR3 contains 12 residues. The CDR3 nucleotides are TGTGCCAGCAGCTTAAGGGGTGAGACCCAGTACTTC. This translates into CASSLRGETQYF.

J is TRBJ2-3 and V is TRBV12-5; 7 positions agree with TRBD1. Germline values: CDR1 LGHNT, CDR2 FRNRAP. V lost 0 bases and J lost 1; bases outside the gene matches: 16. This CDR3 spans 20 amino acids. CDR3: CASGLVQGFLDRIGTDTQYF. The CDR3 region has the DNA TGTGCTAGTGGTTTGGTACAAGGCTTTTTGGACAGGATCGGCACAGATACGCAGTATTTT.

V and J are TRBV5-1 and TRBJ2-1; D might be TRBD1 or TRBD2, each matching 5 bases. V was shortened by 0 bases and J by 8 bases, with 9 bases between the two germline ends. In germline, CDR1 is SGHRS, CDR2 YFSETQ. This CDR3 contains 13 residues. CDR3 residues: CASSLEGSDEQFF. The DNA of the CDR3 is TGCGCCAGCAGCTTGGAGGGGAGCGATGAGCAGTTCTTC.

The V call is TRBV30, the J call TRBJ1-3, with no clear D. Looked up from germline, CDR1 is GTSNPN and CDR2 is SVGIG (reference sequence). V gave up 2 bases and J gave up 4 bases, with 6 bases separating them. The CDR3 sequence is 12 residues long. This CDR3 is CAWSRGGNTIYF. As DNA, the CDR3 is TGTGCCTGGAGTCGTGGAGGAAACACCATATATTTT.

V gene TRBV19 combines with J gene TRBJ1-6; 8 bases fit TRBD1. Looked up from germline, CDR1 is LNHDA and CDR2 is SQIVND (reference sequence). With 5 bases clipped from V and 7 bases from J, the junction kept 7 bases outside the gene matches. The CDR3 totals 15 residues. This CDR3 reads CASSPRTGNNSPLHF. The CDR3 DNA follows: TGTGCCAGTAGTCCCAGGACAGGGAACAATTCACCCCTCCACTTT.